This T cell receptor beta chain originates from a study of blood T cell repertoires in COVID-19. Study background: Donors in the United States, Italy and Spain gave samples during acute or convalescent COVID-19. Sources were T cells, B-cell-depleted T cells, or PBMCs; the material itself was cDNA or gDNA.

Source study methods: Reference gene primer amplification in the assay estimated nucleated cell counts. Data came from immunoSEQ multiplex PCR; TCRdb stores just in-frame clones and leaves some out. V and J calls and clone size are as listed in that table; D and trimming were resolved from the DNA. The sample holds about 180,000 clones; approximately 83% are singletons and the top ten take roughly 9.7%. CDR1 and CDR2 (germline): MNHEY, SMNVEV (reference sequence). The length of the CDR3 is 17 residues. Trimming cost V 3 bases and J 5 bases; bases outside gene matches: 9. The receptor was isolated from a human donor with active or convalescent COVID-19. The donor label of this sample is uncertain. Sequenced sample: peripheral blood. The J gene is TRBJ1-6, the V gene TRBV27; 8 nucleotides line up with TRBD1. CDR3: CASSFDRGILDNSPLHF. DNA of the CDR3: TGTGCCAGCAGTTTCGACAGGGGAATTCTGGATAATTCACCCCTCCACTTT.